The clone carrying this TCR beta chain was observed once. Its antigen is not known. This specimen belongs to a study of shared clonotypes between healthy human individuals. Across the whole study: Per donor, three plates held CD4 naive cells, three held CD4 memory, two held CD8 naive and one held CD8 memory.

The study's findings and limits: The represented genetic and exposure-history diversity was limited by the small number of donors. Non-shared clonotypes were found to have lower generation probabilities than the clonotypes that were shared by all four of the sorted-subset donors.

Naive CD8 cells, CD45RO-negative and positively selected for CCR7, excluded terminally differentiated effector memory CD45RA+ cells. Donors were healthy HIV-negative adults without recently reported acute infections or vaccinations. The table came from immunoSEQ multiplex PCR; TCRdb's copy has only in-frame clones and leaves some out. The sample includes 750,000 to 1,000,000 clones, 80% to 95% of them seen just once. The CDR3 consists of 14 residues. Germline CDR1 is MDHEN and CDR2 is SYDVKM. V dropped 7 bases and J dropped 2 bases, with 15 bases sitting between them. The V and J genes are TRBV28 and TRBJ2-7; weak D call: TRBD2 (6 bases). Sequenced input: naive CD8+ T cells sorted from blood. The receptor's source is a man younger than 45 in good health. The CDR3 loop reads CASTPSGLPYEQYF. The CDR3, as DNA: TGTGCCAGCACCCCATCGGGACTCCCCTACGAGCAGTACTTC.